This T cell receptor beta chain derives from a study of cytomegalovirus exposure and HLA in healthy donors. Primers for the PCR totalled 60 Vbeta and 13 Jbeta. Study processing details: In a later analysis, 75 million to 85 million unique TCR beta chains included roughly 11 million shared by two or more donors. The protocol was immunoSEQ multiplex PCR, while the TCRdb copy is restricted to in-frame clones and leaves out a portion. The V and J calls and clone size come from that table; D and trimming were worked out from the DNA. The profile covers around 150,000 clones, with 76% appearing a single time and approximately 1.6% taken by the ten largest. General study findings and limits: Most TCR sequences were seen very rarely across donors, but some public TCRs occurred in many. Previously analyzed data showed that most TCR beta V segments were productive at a frequency of about 87% or about 30%.

Notes on this clone: Its matching antigen is unknown.

Sequencing was done on a sample of PBMCs. The TCR was taken from a woman in her thirties or forties in good health and CMV-seronegative.

Here the CDR3 DNA reads TGCAGCGTCCGACAAAGCTCCTATAATTCACCCCTCCACTTT. The encoded protein is CSVRQSSYNSPLHF. The rearrangement uses TRBV29-1 and TRBJ1-6; unclear D gene. CDR3 length: 14 amino acids. The ends were cut back, 6 bases at V and 0 bases at J, with 9 bases in the middle. Germline V CDR1 and CDR2: SQVTM, ANQGSEA. Full variable domain (rest looked up from reference TRBV29-1 and TRBJ1-6): SAVISQKPSRDICQRGTSLTIQCQVDSQVTMMFWYRQQPGQSLTLIATANQGSEATYESGFVIDKFPISRPNLTFSTLTVSNMSPEDSSIYLCSVRQSSYNSPLHFGNGTRLTVT.